This TCR beta chain comes out of a study of blood T cell repertoires in COVID-19 (TCRdb year 2020). Describing the broader study: Collaborator samples came from the United States, Italy and Spain and covered acute and convalescent phases of COVID-19. Subjects who had been exposed to COVID-19, were actively infected with it, or had recovered from it provided the deeply sampled blood TCRbeta repertoires that made up the dataset. The material from the prospective study consisted of cDNA or gDNA derived from T cells, B-cell-depleted T cells, or PBMCs. Sample metadata almost always included a de-identified subject ID, COVID-19 status, age in years and sex. Where HLA class I and class II types were available, the types were taken from metadata supplied by the sample provider, not from assay-based typing. Samples came from the ongoing ImmuneRACE study (first 160 participants) plus 1,254 subjects from 6 global collaborators. A freely available public database, intended as a resource for researchers studying the immune response to SARS-CoV-2, is where the repertoires were released.

The germline V gene (reference sequence) yields GTSNPN for CDR1 and SVGIG for CDR2. The CDR3, cysteine through phenylalanine, is 13 amino acids long. Only CDR3 DNA remains: 39 bases, in frame from the first base. V is pared back by 7 bases and J by 6 bases, with 17 bases lying between the germline termini. TCRbeta CDR3 regions were amplified from genomic DNA by means of the immunoSEQ Assay, a bias-controlled multiplex PCR. Concerning the study's data processing: Within the assay, amplification of reference gene primers was used to estimate how many nucleated cells each sample contained. To quantify the absolute abundance of each unique TCRbeta CDR3 rearrangement, sequence reads were collapsed and filtered. For each sample, productive Simpson clonality was calculated by taking the square root of Simpson's diversity index across productive rearrangements. TCRdb provides this immuneACCESS table in a form limited to in-frame rearrangements. Some clones are lacking; in checked studies, under half of them reflect an unresolved V gene, and why the rest are absent is not known. From that table come the V and J calls and clone size; the DNA was used to work out D and trimming. The table for this sample lists approximately 300,000 clones; around 89% of them were counted only once. The ten largest account for approximately 4% of the sample.

Study-wide findings and limitations: Clinical and demographic metadata were provided uncurated, with the amount varying by source and participant.

Comment on this clone: Its antigen remains undetermined. Nothing much larger sits one base from this clone, and base qualities are not available.

Whole blood was collected in K2EDTA tubes by collaborating institutions according to the institutions' own protocols. Collaborator samples were shipped for TCRbeta analysis as frozen whole blood, isolated PBMCs, or DNA extracted from either sample type. This receptor chain uses TRBV30 and TRBJ2-3, with TRBD2 tentatively as D gene (6 bases match). The sample consisted of peripheral blood. This clonotype originated in a woman aged 50 to 60 with active or convalescent COVID-19. This receptor carries the CDR3 CASQRAMADTQYF. The bases read TGTGCCTCCCAGCGGGCGATGGCTGATACGCAGTATTTT.